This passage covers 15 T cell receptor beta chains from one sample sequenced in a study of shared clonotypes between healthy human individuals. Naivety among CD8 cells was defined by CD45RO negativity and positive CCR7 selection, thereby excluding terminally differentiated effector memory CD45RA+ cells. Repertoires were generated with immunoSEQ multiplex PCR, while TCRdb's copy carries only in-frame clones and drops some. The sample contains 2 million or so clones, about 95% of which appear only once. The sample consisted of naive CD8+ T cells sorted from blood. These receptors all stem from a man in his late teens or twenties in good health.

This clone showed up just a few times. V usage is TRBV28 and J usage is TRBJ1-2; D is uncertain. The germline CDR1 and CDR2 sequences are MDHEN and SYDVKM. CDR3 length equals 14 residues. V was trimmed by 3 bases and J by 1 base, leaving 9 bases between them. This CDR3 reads CASSFVNSNYGYTF. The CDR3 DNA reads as TGTGCCAGCAGTTTCGTCAACAGTAACTATGGCTACACCTTC.

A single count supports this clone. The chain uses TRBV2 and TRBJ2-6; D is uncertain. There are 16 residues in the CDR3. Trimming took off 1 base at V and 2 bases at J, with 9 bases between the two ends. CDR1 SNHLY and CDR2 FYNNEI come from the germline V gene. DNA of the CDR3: TGTGCCAGCAGTGAAGGACCTGGGGCTGGGGCCAACGTCCTGACTTTC. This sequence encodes CASSEGPGAGANVLTF.

The CDR3 DNA reads as TGTGCCAGCAGCTCAGACAGGGGGCTTTCCTACAATGAGCAGTTCTTC. This encodes CASSSDRGLSYNEQFF. The chain carries TRBV7-6 and TRBJ2-1, with 10 bases aligning to TRBD1. This CDR3 has 16 residues. Germline V CDR1 and CDR2: SGHVS, FNYEAQ. Trimming took 4 bases from V and 1 from J; bases not matched to a gene: 4.

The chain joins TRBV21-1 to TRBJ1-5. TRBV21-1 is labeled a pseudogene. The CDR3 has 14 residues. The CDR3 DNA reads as TGTGCCAGCAGAAAACAGGAGAGCAATCAGCCCCAGCATTTT. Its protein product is CASRKQESNQPQHF.

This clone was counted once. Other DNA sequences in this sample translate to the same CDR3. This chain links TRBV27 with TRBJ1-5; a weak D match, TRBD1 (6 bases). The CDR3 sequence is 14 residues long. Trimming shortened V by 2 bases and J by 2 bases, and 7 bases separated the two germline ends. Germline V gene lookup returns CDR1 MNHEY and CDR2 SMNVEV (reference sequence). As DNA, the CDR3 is TGTGCCAGCAGTTTAGGGGGGCGCAATCAGCCCCAGCATTTT. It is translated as CASSLGGRNQPQHF.

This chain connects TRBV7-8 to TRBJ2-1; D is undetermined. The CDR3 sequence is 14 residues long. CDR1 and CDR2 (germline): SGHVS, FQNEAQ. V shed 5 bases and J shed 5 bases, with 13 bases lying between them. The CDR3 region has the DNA TGTGCCAGCAGCGAATGGTGGAGTGACAATGAGCAGTTCTTC. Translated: CASSEWWSDNEQFF.

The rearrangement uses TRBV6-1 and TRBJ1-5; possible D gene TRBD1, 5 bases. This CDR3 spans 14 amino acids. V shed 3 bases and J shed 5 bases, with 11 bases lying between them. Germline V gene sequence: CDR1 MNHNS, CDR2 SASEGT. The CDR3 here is CASSDMDTYQPQHF. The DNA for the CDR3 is TGTGCCAGCAGTGACATGGACACTTATCAGCCCCAGCATTTT.

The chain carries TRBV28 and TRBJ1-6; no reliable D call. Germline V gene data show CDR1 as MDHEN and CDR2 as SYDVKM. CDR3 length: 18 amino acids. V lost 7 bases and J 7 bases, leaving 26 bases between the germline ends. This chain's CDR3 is CASNSLHLKSSPNSPLHF. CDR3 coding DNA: TGTGCCAGCAATAGCCTCCATTTAAAAAGTTCCCCGAATTCACCCCTCCACTTT.

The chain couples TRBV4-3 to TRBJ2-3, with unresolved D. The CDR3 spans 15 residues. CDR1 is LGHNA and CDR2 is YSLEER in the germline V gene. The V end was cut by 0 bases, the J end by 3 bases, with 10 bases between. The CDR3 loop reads CASSQETSRTDTQYF. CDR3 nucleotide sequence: TGCGCCAGCAGCCAAGAGACGAGTAGAACAGATACGCAGTATTTT.

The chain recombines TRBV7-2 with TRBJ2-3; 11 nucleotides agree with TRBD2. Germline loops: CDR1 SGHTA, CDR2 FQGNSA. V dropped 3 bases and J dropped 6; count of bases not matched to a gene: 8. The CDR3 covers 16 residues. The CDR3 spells CASSFSGRGFLDTQYF. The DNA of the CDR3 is TGTGCCAGCAGCTTTAGCGGGAGGGGGTTTTTGGATACGCAGTATTTT.

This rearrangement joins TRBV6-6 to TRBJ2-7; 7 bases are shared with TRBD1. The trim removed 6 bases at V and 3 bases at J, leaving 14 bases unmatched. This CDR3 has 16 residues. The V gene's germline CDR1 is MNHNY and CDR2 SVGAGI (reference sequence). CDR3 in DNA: TGTGCCAGCAGCAGCGGACAGGATTGGTCCCTCTACGAGCAGTACTTC. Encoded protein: CASSSGQDWSLYEQYF.

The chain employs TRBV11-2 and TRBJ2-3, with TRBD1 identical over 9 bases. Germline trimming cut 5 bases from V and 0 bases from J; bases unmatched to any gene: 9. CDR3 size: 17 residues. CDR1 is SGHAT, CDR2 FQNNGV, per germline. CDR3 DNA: TGTGCCAGCAGCGGCGGACAGGGGAGGGGTAGCACAGATACGCAGTATTTT. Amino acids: CASSGGQGRGSTDTQYF.

CDR3 region: CASSTSNQETQYF. CDR3 nucleotides: TGTGCCAGCAGTACTAGTAACCAAGAGACCCAGTACTTC. The V and J genes are TRBV6-6 and TRBJ2-5; possible D gene TRBD2, 5 bases. Per germline, CDR1 MNHNY and CDR2 SVGAGI (reference sequence). This CDR3 contains 13 residues. Trimming left V 5 bases short and J 0 bases short, with 7 bases between.

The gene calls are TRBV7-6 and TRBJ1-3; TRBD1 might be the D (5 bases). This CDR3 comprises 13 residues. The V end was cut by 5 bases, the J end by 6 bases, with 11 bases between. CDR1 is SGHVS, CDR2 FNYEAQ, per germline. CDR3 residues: CASSPDSLNTIYF. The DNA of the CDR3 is TGTGCCAGCAGCCCCGACAGCTTAAACACCATATATTTT.

The CDR3 protein is CASSLGLAGALQETQYF. CDR3 coding DNA: TGCGCCAGCAGCTTGGGACTAGCGGGGGCTTTACAAGAGACCCAGTACTTC. The chain carries TRBV5-1 and TRBJ2-5, with TRBD2 matching 12 bases. From germline, CDR1 is SGHRS and CDR2 YFSETQ. V was pared by 0 bases and J by 2 bases, with 5 bases of the junction left unmatched. CDR3 length: 17 residues.